A single sample gave rise to the 29 T cell receptor beta chains below, sequenced in a study of blood T cell repertoires in COVID-19. Sequencing used immunoSEQ multiplex PCR; TCRdb keeps in-frame clones, though not all of them. The sample has nearly 110,000 clones, about two thirds seen once. Sequencing used peripheral blood. The source is a human donor with acute or convalescent COVID-19. The donor label of this sample is uncertain.

This clone was detected a few times. The chain recombines TRBV9 with TRBJ1-3; a weak D match, TRBD1 (6 bases). The CDR3 is 16 residues long. V lost 0 bases to trimming and J lost 4 bases, with 14 bases between them. CDR1 is SGDLS, CDR2 YYNGEE, per germline. Here the CDR3 DNA reads TGTGCCAGCAGCGTAGCCCCGGGGACAACGGGAAACACCATATATTTT. It codes for CASSVAPGTTGNTIYF.

This clone was seen only once. The chain couples TRBV11-3 to TRBJ2-1; 8 bases fit TRBD2. Germline loops: CDR1 SGHNT, CDR2 YENEEA. This CDR3 spans 15 amino acids. V lost 5 bases and J lost 4; bases outside the gene matches: 7. The CDR3 loop is CASSPRGGYYNEQFF. DNA for the CDR3: TGTGCCAGCAGCCCGCGCGGGGGGTATTACAATGAGCAGTTCTTC.

This chain uses TRBV6-5 with TRBJ2-1, with a weak D call TRBD1 (6 bases). The length of the CDR3 is 14 residues. With 6 bases removed from V and 3 bases from J, the gap between germline ends came to 12 bases. Germline loops: CDR1 MNHEY, CDR2 SVGAGI. DNA of the CDR3: TGTGCCAGCAGGGGCTTAGGGGGCTACAATGAGCAGTTCTTC. Protein sequence: CASRGLGGYNEQFF.

The V call is TRBV27, the J call TRBJ2-7; TRBD2 agrees at 11 bases. The CDR3 consists of 15 residues. In germline, CDR1 is MNHEY, CDR2 SMNVEV (reference sequence). Trimming at V came to 5 bases and at J to 6 bases, leaving 9 bases not matched to a gene. The CDR3 nucleotides are TGTGCCAGCAGTCCTGTAGCGGGGGGGCGTTTCGAGCAGTACGTC. This encodes CASSPVAGGRFEQYV.

This rearrangement joins TRBV5-1 to TRBJ2-3; D remains unclear. CDR3 size: 15 residues. Trimming stripped 1 base from V and 0 bases from J, with 9 bases between. Germline CDR1 and CDR2: SGHRS and YFSETQ. CDR3 protein: CASSLTTPSTDTQYF. The CDR3 bases are TGCGCCAGCAGCTTGACTACCCCTAGCACAGATACGCAGTATTTT.

The chain recombines TRBV7-9 with TRBJ2-7, with 8 bases fitting TRBD1. CDR1 is SEHNR and CDR2 is FQNEAQ in the germline V gene (reference sequence). The CDR3 is 18 amino acids. V trimming: 3 bases; J trimming: 4 bases; junction bases outside the gene matches: 17. This CDR3 reads CASSFRGTGRDLGYEQYF. For the CDR3, the DNA is TGTGCCAGCAGCTTTCGTGGGACAGGAAGAGACCTTGGGTACGAGCAGTACTTC.

This clone was recorded at least ten times. CDR3 DNA: TGTGCCAGCAGCGTAGAGGGGGAGGGGTATGAAAAACTGTTTTTT. It yields the protein CASSVEGEGYEKLFF. V is TRBV9 and J is TRBJ1-4; possibly TRBD1 for D (6 bases). The CDR3 covers 15 residues. Per the germline V gene, CDR1 is SGDLS and CDR2 is YYNGEE. V gave up 0 bases and J gave up 6 bases, with 12 bases separating them.

The chain recombines TRBV21-1 with TRBJ1-1; TRBD1, the D gene given by the table, was not confirmed from the DNA. TRBV21-1 is annotated as a pseudogene. CDR3 size: 20 residues. CDR3 DNA sequence: TGTGCCAGCAGCAAAGCGCCTAAGCCGGGACAGGGGCTTCGGAACACTGAAGCTTTCTTT. Its translation is CASSKAPKPGQGLRNTEAFF.

This chain connects TRBV21-1 to TRBJ1-2; no DNA check was done on the table's D call, TRBD1. TRBV21-1 is a pseudogene. The CDR3 sequence is 13 residues long. CDR3 sequence: CASSPKDREGYTF. DNA of the CDR3: TGTGCCAGCAGCCCAAAGGACAGGGAGGGCTACACCTTC.

The chain is built from TRBV5-4 and TRBJ1-6; 9 bases are shared with TRBD1. Germline values: CDR1 SGHNT, CDR2 YYREEE (reference sequence). The CDR3 is made up of 15 amino acids. V lost 0 bases to trimming and J lost 10 bases; unmatched junction nucleotides: 5. CDR3 residues: CASSLGDRVGSPLHF. DNA of the CDR3: TGTGCCAGCAGCTTGGGGGACAGGGTGGGATCACCCCTCCACTTT. The variable domain in full, completed from reference TRBV5-4 and TRBJ1-6, reads ETGVTQSPTHLIKTRGQQVTLRCSSQSGHNTVSWYQQALGQGPQFIFQYYREEENGRGNFPPRFSGLQFPNYSSELNVNALELDDSALYLCASSLGDRVGSPLHFGNGTRLTVT.

The rearrangement joins TRBV2 to TRBJ2-3, with D unresolved. The CDR3 is made up of 10 amino acids. V lost 4 bases and J lost 11, with 7 bases in between. CDR1 is SNHLY, CDR2 FYNNEI, per germline. The CDR3 nucleotides are TGTGCCAGCAGTGGTTTAGTGCAGTATTTT. Amino acid sequence: CASSGLVQYF.

CDR3 DNA: TGTGCCAGCATGAGTTTGGGGACGGGGGACAGGGGTGAAGCTTTCTTT. It codes for CASMSLGTGDRGEAFF. The gene calls are TRBV27 and TRBJ1-1, with 10 nucleotides matching TRBD1. CDR1 is MNHEY and CDR2 is SMNVEV in the germline V gene (reference sequence). Trimming took 7 bases from V and 7 from J; bases not matched to a gene: 15. The CDR3 has 16 residues.

This clone was detected only a few times. V usage is TRBV21-1 and J usage is TRBJ2-7; the table's D call, TRBD1, has no DNA check behind it. TRBV21-1 is shown as a pseudogene. The CDR3 length is 19 residues. CDR3 protein: CASSKKAYGKPGGRDEQYV. In nucleotides, the CDR3 is TGTGCCAGCAGCAAAAAGGCGTATGGGAAGCCAGGGGGCCGTGACGAGCAGTACGTC.

This chain uses TRBV5-1 with TRBJ1-2; D is unclear. V was clipped by 0 bases and J by 5 bases, with 8 bases between them. The germline V gene has CDR1 SGHRS and CDR2 YFSETQ. This CDR3 spans 13 amino acids. CDR3 coding DNA: TGCGCCAGCAGCTTGGGCGAGGCTTATGGCTACACCTTC. The encoded protein is CASSLGEAYGYTF.

This CDR3 is CASSPRGANSGANVLTF. In nucleotides, the CDR3 is TGTGCCAGCAGCCCTCGGGGGGCCAACTCTGGGGCCAACGTCCTGACTTTC. The chain recombines TRBV11-2 with TRBJ2-6, with D perhaps matching TRBD2 (7 bases). The V and J ends lost 5 bases and 0 bases respectively, with 14 bases between them. Looked up from germline, CDR1 is SGHAT and CDR2 is FQNNGV. CDR3 length equals 17 residues.

CDR3 amino acids: CASSLTGFPNYGYTF. The DNA for the CDR3 is TGTGCCAGCAGTTTGACAGGATTCCCAAACTATGGCTACACCTTC. The V gene is TRBV6-6, the J gene TRBJ1-2; D is perhaps TRBD1 (6 bases). The germline V gene has CDR1 MNHNY and CDR2 SVGAGI (reference sequence). The CDR3 is made up of 15 amino acids. Trimming pared 4 bases from V and 2 bases from J, leaving 14 bases between.

This chain links TRBV3-1 (or the pseudogene TRBV3-2) with TRBJ2-5, with a possible D match to TRBD2 (7 bases). Germline CDR1 and CDR2: LGHDT and YNNKEL (reference sequence). This CDR3 is built from 14 residues. V was pared by 6 bases and J by 5 bases, with 16 bases between. Here the CDR3 reads CASRKGGLRETQYF. Here the CDR3 DNA reads TGTGCCAGCAGGAAGGGGGGGCTACGGGAGACCCAGTACTTC.

V usage is TRBV2 and J usage is TRBJ2-5; 9 bases agree with TRBD1. CDR1 SNHLY and CDR2 FYNNEI come from the germline V gene. This CDR3 has 14 residues. Unmatched junction bases numbered 5, after V lost 4 bases and J lost 5 bases. The CDR3 here is CASSGTGGEETQYF. CDR3 bases: TGTGCCAGCAGTGGCACAGGGGGCGAGGAGACCCAGTACTTC.

As to this clone: Sequence at one end of the junction differs from germline and may be a read error. The rearrangement joins TRBV2 to TRBJ2-4; perhaps TRBD1 as D (5 bases). The CDR3 runs 11 residues. CDR1 is SNHLY and CDR2 is FYNNEI in the germline V gene. In DNA, the CDR3 is TGTGCCAGCAGAGAAGGGGCCCAGGGCTACTTC. The encoded protein is CASREGAQGYF.

This clone has a handful of counts. This chain joins TRBV9 and TRBJ1-6; TRBD1 matches at 8 bases. This CDR3 has 15 amino acids. Germline V gene data show CDR1 as SGDLS and CDR2 as YYNGEE. The V segment lost 0 bases and the J segment 7 bases; nucleotides outside the gene matches: 3. The CDR3 protein is CASSVGDRGNSPLHF. The CDR3, as DNA: TGTGCCAGCAGCGTAGGAGACAGGGGAAATTCACCCCTCCACTTT. Drawing the rest from reference TRBV9 and TRBJ1-6, the complete variable domain is DSGVTQTPKHLITATGQRVTLRCSPRSGDLSVYWYQQSLDQGLQFLIQYYNGEERAKGNILERFSAQQFPDLHSELNLSSLELGDSALYFCASSVGDRGNSPLHFGNGTRLTVT.

This chain joins TRBV5-1 and TRBJ1-2; 11 nucleotides agree with TRBD1. The germline V gene encodes CDR1 SGHRS and CDR2 YFSETQ. V shed 3 bases and J 10 bases; nucleotides not matched to a gene: 11. The CDR3 has 15 amino acids. CDR3 coding DNA: TGCGCCAGCAGCTCCCGGACAGGGGGCAAGGATGCCTACACCTTC. Amino acid sequence: CASSSRTGGKDAYTF.

The V call is TRBV3-1 (or the pseudogene TRBV3-2), the J call TRBJ2-6, with 7 bases matching TRBD1. Germline V gene sequence: CDR1 LGHDT, CDR2 YNNKEL (reference sequence). With V trimmed by 1 base and J by 0 bases, 6 bases remained unmatched. There are 18 residues in the CDR3. This chain's CDR3 is CASSQATGAPSGANVLTF. The CDR3 DNA sequence: TGTGCCAGCAGCCAAGCCACAGGGGCCCCCTCTGGGGCCAACGTCCTGACTTTC.

The V call is TRBV6-5, the J call TRBJ2-7; possibly TRBD1 for D (5 bases). The ends were cut back, 7 bases at V and 2 bases at J, with 12 bases in the middle. This CDR3 has 13 residues. Germline CDR1 reads MNHEY; CDR2 reads SVGAGI. CDR3 nucleotide sequence: TGTGCCAGCATCAACAGGCAGGCCTACGAGCAGTACTTC. Translation gives CASINRQAYEQYF.

The chain uses TRBV18 and TRBJ1-1; the match to TRBD1 covers 8 bases. Trimming removed 3 bases from V and 0 bases from J; junction bases left unmatched: 9. Per the germline V gene, CDR1 is KGHSH and CDR2 is LQKENI. The length of the CDR3 is 17 residues. Here the CDR3 reads CASSPLDRVRMNTEAFF. The CDR3 DNA follows: TGTGCCAGCTCACCTCTGGACAGGGTGAGGATGAACACTGAAGCTTTCTTT.

The J gene is TRBJ1-3, the V gene TRBV10-2, with D unclear. Trimming cost V 2 bases and J 0 bases, with 11 bases left between them. The CDR3 extends over 16 amino acids. Germline V CDR1 and CDR2: WSHSY, SAAADI. In DNA, the CDR3 is TGCGCCAGCAGTGAGGGGTACAGCCCCTCTGGAAACACCATATATTTT. Translating it yields CASSEGYSPSGNTIYF.

The rearrangement uses TRBV4-2 and TRBJ2-3, with D possibly being TRBD2 (6 bases). CDR1 is LGHNA, CDR2 YNFKEQ, per germline. This CDR3 spans 15 amino acids. V shed 6 bases and J shed 1 base, with 14 bases lying between them. The CDR3 reads CASSLRWEGTDTQYF. CDR3 nucleotide sequence: TGTGCCAGCAGTCTCCGATGGGAGGGCACAGATACGCAGTATTTT.

This chain uses TRBV5-1 with TRBJ2-7; TRBD1 agrees at 9 bases. Germline CDR1 SGHRS, CDR2 YFSETQ. The CDR3 is made up of 16 amino acids. V lost 5 bases to trimming and J lost 3 bases; unmatched junction nucleotides: 12. DNA for the CDR3: TGCGCCAGCAGTGAGATCCCGGACAGGGGATACTACGAGCAGTACTTC. As protein: CASSEIPDRGYYEQYF.

The chain has TRBV19 and TRBJ1-5; TRBD1 is a possible D gene (5 bases). The CDR3 has 18 residues. Germline loops: CDR1 LNHDA, CDR2 SQIVND (reference sequence). Trimming pared 5 bases from V and 2 bases from J, leaving 22 bases between. CDR3 sequence (DNA): TGTGCCAGTAGTCCAAAAGCCCGGGGGAGCGAGGGCAATCAGCCCCAGCATTTT. Encoded protein: CASSPKARGSEGNQPQHF. Together with reference TRBV19 and TRBJ1-5, the CDR3 gives the full variable domain: DGGITQSPKYLFRKEGQNVTLSCEQNLNHDAMYWYRQDPGQGLRLIYYSQIVNDFQKGDIAEGYSVSREKKESFPLTVTSAQKNPTAFYLCASSPKARGSEGNQPQHFGDGTRLSIL.

This rearrangement joins TRBV27 to TRBJ2-1, with 13 bases lining up with TRBD2. V dropped 7 bases and J dropped 15; count of bases not matched to a gene: 9. The CDR3 totals 13 residues. The germline gives CDR1 MNHEY, CDR2 SMNVEV (reference sequence). The DNA of the CDR3 is TGTGCCAGCAAACTAGCGGGGGGGTTCACTTTGTTCTTC. Translating it yields CASKLAGGFTLFF.